A single sample gave rise to the 9 T cell receptor beta chains below, sequenced in a study of T cells after yellow fever vaccination. One entry per CDR3 protein, called by TCRdb with MiXCR from the 5' RACE reads. The sample has fewer than 450,000 distinct CDR3 sequences; more than 9% are singletons. Sequencing was performed on PBMCs, taken on the day of the first yellow fever vaccination. The receptor source for this set is a man aged 18 to 30 who received the YFV17D yellow fever vaccine.

The chain joins TRBV7-6 to TRBJ2-3; no firm D call. The CDR3 covers 15 residues. V lost 1 base and J 2 bases, leaving 10 bases between the germline ends. CDR1 SGHVS and CDR2 FNYEAQ come from the germline V gene. The CDR3 DNA sequence: TGTGCCAGCAGCTTAGAGCGCAGGCTCACAGATACGCAGTATTTT. As protein: CASSLERRLTDTQYF.

CDR3 sequence (DNA): TGCAGTGCTAGGTCGGCGGGGGGCCTGACCGGGGAGCTGTTTTTT. Translated, it gives CSARSAGGLTGELFF. The J gene is TRBJ2-2, the V gene TRBV20-1; 8 bases are shared with TRBD2. Per germline, CDR1 DFQATT and CDR2 SNEGSKA (reference sequence). Trimming removed 3 bases from V and 5 bases from J; junction bases left unmatched: 8. This CDR3 comprises 15 residues.

The sample holds a few counts of this clonotype. The chain carries TRBV4-2 and TRBJ2-5; TRBD1 or TRBD2 may be the D gene (6 bases each). The length of the CDR3 is 14 residues. Germline V gene data show CDR1 as LGHNA and CDR2 as YNFKEQ. Trimming removed 5 bases from V and 5 bases from J, with 15 bases in between. The CDR3 is CASSLAGGSETQYF. CDR3 coding DNA: TGTGCCAGCAGCTTGGCCGGGGGCTCTGAGACCCAGTACTTC.

V usage is TRBV7-9 and J usage is TRBJ1-4, with D tentatively TRBD1 (6 bases). Germline values: CDR1 SEHNR, CDR2 FQNEAQ (reference sequence). Between the trimmed V and J ends, which lost 4 bases and 8 bases, there was a span of 14 bases. This CDR3 region has 14 residues. The CDR3 sequence is CASSSYQGNEKLFF. In DNA, the CDR3 is TGTGCCAGCAGCTCGTATCAGGGGAACGAAAAACTGTTTTTT.

This clonotype was observed many times. The chain uses TRBV15 and TRBJ2-7, with 7 bases that match TRBD1. The V and J ends lost 0 bases and 1 base, in that order; junction bases with no gene match: 3. The germline V gene has CDR1 LNHNV and CDR2 YYDKDF (reference sequence). The CDR3 is 15 residues long. CDR3: CATSRDPGQSYEQYF. CDR3 nucleotide sequence: TGTGCCACCAGCAGAGATCCGGGACAGTCCTACGAGCAGTACTTC.

This clonotype turned up a few times. This chain links TRBV5-5 with TRBJ1-1; 9 bases are a match to TRBD1. V lost 2 bases and J lost 3; bases outside the gene matches: 11. The CDR3 totals 17 residues. Per germline, CDR1 SGHKS and CDR2 YYEKEE (reference sequence). CDR3 coding DNA: TGTGCCAGCAGCTTTGGTGGGAGGGACAGGGACGACACTGAAGCTTTCTTT. As protein: CASSFGGRDRDDTEAFF.

This clonotype occurred many times. This chain connects TRBV27 to TRBJ2-1, with a weak D call TRBD2 (5 bases). Germline CDR1 MNHEY, CDR2 SMNVEV (reference sequence). This CDR3 spans 13 amino acids. V was pared by 6 bases and J by 4 bases, with 10 bases between. CDR3 coding DNA: TGTGCCAGCAGCCCGCCGGGGTACAATGAGCAGTTCTTC. Encoded protein: CASSPPGYNEQFF.

This sequence joins TRBV7-3 and TRBJ2-7; possibly TRBD2 for D (5 bases). Germline V CDR1 and CDR2: SGHTA, FQGTGA. The CDR3 length is 15 residues. V gave up 6 bases and J gave up 3 bases, with 18 bases separating them. This CDR3 reads CASSEVRGMNYEQYF. The CDR3 nucleotides read TGTGCCAGCAGTGAAGTGAGAGGGATGAACTACGAGCAGTACTTC.

This clonotype was observed a handful of times. This rearrangement joins TRBV2 to TRBJ2-7; 9 bases match TRBD1. CDR1 and CDR2 from the germline V gene are SNHLY and FYNNEI. There are 14 residues in the CDR3. The V and J ends lost 7 bases and 4 bases, in that order; junction bases with no gene match: 8. CDR3: CASTPGTGKYEQYF. In nucleotides, the CDR3 is TGTGCCAGCACCCCCGGGACAGGGAAATACGAGCAGTACTTC.